The sequence of this T cell receptor beta chain was determined in a study of early T cells in non-severe SARS-CoV-2 infection. Study-wide context: Alpha and beta chains were unpaired, from unsorted whole-blood bulk RNA. General observations from the study: Matching results from VDJdb favored anti-spike CD8 responses, leaving private and CD4 specificities undetected.

V shed 0 bases and J shed 3 bases, with 12 bases lying between them. Looked up from germline, CDR1 is SGHNT and CDR2 is YYREEE (reference sequence). The CDR3 sequence is 15 residues long. Unique molecular identifiers were added to individual cDNA molecules. A single record per CDR3 protein comes from TCRdb applying MiXCR to the 5' RACE reads. The sample lists 65,000 to 70,000 distinct CDR3 sequences, 9% to 15% occurring once. In this sample, this clonotype turned up many times. Its cognate antigen is unknown. Sample: whole blood. This TCR was recovered from an adult who was a healthcare worker with PCR-confirmed SARS-CoV-2 infection or an uninfected control (not recorded which). This chain connects TRBV5-4 to TRBJ1-2; no clear D gene. CDR3 residues: CASSLGGLADYGYTF. The DNA of the CDR3 is TGTGCCAGCAGCTTGGGCGGGCTGGCCGACTATGGCTACACCTTC.